This TCR beta chain was recovered during a study of beta chain features in type 1 diabetes. The overall study: Patients were similar to healthy donors in age and gender (as well as in cell yields). Taken together, all samples contributed 107,917,701 examined sorted cells.

This CDR3 is built from 15 residues. Germline V gene sequence: CDR1 SGDLS, CDR2 YYNGEE. With V trimmed by 2 bases and J by 7 bases, 5 bases remained unmatched. This clone was found a few times. About 120 mL of blood, on average, came from one heparinised draw per donor. TCRB transcripts that were expressed got sequenced, as all of the isolated RNA had been reverse transcribed. Profiled with immunoSEQ multiplex PCR; TCRdb holds only in-frame clones, not every one. The data hold about 330,000 clones, with more than 9.5% observed a single time. The sequence was collected from a woman aged 30 to 39 in good health. This chain uses TRBV9 with TRBJ2-1, with 11 positions matching TRBD2. Sequencing input: naive CD4+ T cells from blood. In DNA form, the CDR3 reads TGTGCCAGCAGCGTGACTAGCGGGAAAGTAAATGAGCAGTTCTTC. As protein: CASSVTSGKVNEQFF.